The 26 T cell receptor beta chains listed next were all sequenced from one sample in a study of T cells after yellow fever vaccination. TCRdb itself ran the 5' RACE reads through MiXCR, one entry per CDR3 protein. The table shows 200,000 to 300,000 distinct CDR3 sequences, with 6.7% occurring only once. The sample consisted of CD4+ T cells sorted from PBMCs, taken on the day of the yellow fever booster vaccination. These receptors originate from a young man who received the YFV17D yellow fever vaccine.

This clonotype was recorded at least ten times. J is TRBJ2-7 and V is TRBV12-3 or TRBV12-4; D remains unclear. The V gene lost 5 bases and the J gene lost 3 bases, with 17 bases spanning the gap. The CDR3 extends over 15 amino acids. Here the CDR3 DNA reads TGTGCCAGCAGTCCGAATGGGATAACTATCTACGAGCAGTACTTC. Its protein product is CASSPNGITIYEQYF.

This clonotype was seen a few times. The chain carries TRBV20-1 and TRBJ2-7; 12 bases are shared with TRBD2. The CDR3 runs 15 residues. Looked up from germline, CDR1 is DFQATT and CDR2 is SNEGSKA (reference sequence). V trimming: 4 bases; J trimming: 2 bases; junction bases outside the gene matches: 6. CDR3 DNA sequence: TGCAGTGCTACGTCGACTAGCGGGAGACCCTACGAGCAGTACTTC. Its translation is CSATSTSGRPYEQYF.

This clonotype was found many times. The rearrangement links TRBV6-2 or TRBV6-3 to TRBJ2-1; 8 positions match TRBD2. The length of the CDR3 is 13 residues. V shed 3 bases and J 9 bases; nucleotides not matched to a gene: 4. The V gene's germline CDR1 is MNHEY and CDR2 SVGEGT. The DNA of the CDR3 is TGTGCCAGCAGTTATGGGACTAGTGTTGAGCAGTTCTTC. It translates to CASSYGTSVEQFF.

This clonotype was recorded at least ten times. The chain combines TRBV6-6 with TRBJ1-1; D uncertain. The CDR3 consists of 13 residues. Per germline, CDR1 MNHNY and CDR2 SVGAGI (reference sequence). Trimming took off 8 bases at V and 1 base at J, with 11 bases between the two ends. CDR3 residues: CASLRRPNTEAFF. CDR3 nucleotides: TGTGCCAGCTTAAGACGTCCGAACACTGAAGCTTTCTTT.

This clonotype was observed at least ten times. The chain employs TRBV6-2 or TRBV6-3 and TRBJ2-7; D is unresolved. This CDR3 has 11 amino acids. CDR1 and CDR2 from the germline V gene are MNHEY and SVGEGT. V shed 6 bases and J shed 7 bases, with 10 bases lying between them. CDR3 in amino acids: CASSPLFEQYF. CDR3 DNA: TGTGCCAGCAGCCCCTTATTTGAGCAGTACTTC.

The V call is TRBV5-1, the J call TRBJ2-7; TRBD2 matches 7 bases. The J segment lost 3 bases and the V segment lost 4 bases, leaving 7 bases of the junction unmatched. Germline CDR1 reads SGHRS; CDR2 reads YFSETQ. This CDR3 region has 14 residues. CDR3 DNA sequence: TGCGCCAGCAGCCCCGGAGAGCGGGACTACGAGCAGTACTTC. Translated: CASSPGERDYEQYF.

Ten or more counts support this clonotype. This CDR3 is CSARDSPYEQYF. CDR3 nucleotides: TGCAGTGCCCGGGACTCGCCCTACGAGCAGTACTTC. This sequence joins TRBV20-1 and TRBJ2-7, with TRBD2 as a possible D gene (6 bases). Germline V gives CDR1 DFQATT, CDR2 SNEGSKA (reference sequence). V gave up 6 bases and J gave up 2 bases, with 11 bases separating them. The CDR3 totals 12 residues.

This clonotype was picked up many times. J is TRBJ2-3 and V is TRBV20-1; tentative D call: TRBD1 (6 bases). The CDR3 has 12 amino acids. Germline CDR1 DFQATT, CDR2 SNEGSKA (reference sequence). Trimming removed 5 bases at V and 4 bases at J, with 10 bases between. The CDR3: CSAPRQADTQYF. As DNA, the CDR3 is TGCAGTGCTCCCCGACAGGCAGATACGCAGTATTTT.

The V call is TRBV12-3 or TRBV12-4, the J call TRBJ1-1; TRBD1 might be the D (6 bases). Trimming removed 6 bases from V and 5 bases from J, with 16 bases in between. The CDR3 spans 14 residues. The DNA for the CDR3 is TGTGCCAGCAGCCCACAGGGAAGGGGAACTGAAGCTTTCTTT. It encodes CASSPQGRGTEAFF.

This clonotype was counted between two and nine times. The J gene is TRBJ2-3, the V gene TRBV20-1, with TRBD2 matching 8 bases. The CDR3 is made up of 17 amino acids. Germline loops: CDR1 DFQATT, CDR2 SNEGSKA (reference sequence). Trimming took 3 bases from V and 4 from J; bases not matched to a gene: 15. The CDR3 sequence: CSASGQKGAGVSDTQYF. CDR3 nucleotides: TGCAGTGCTAGCGGCCAGAAGGGAGCGGGAGTTTCAGATACGCAGTATTTT.

This clonotype was seen ten or more times. V is TRBV5-1 and J is TRBJ2-1; 8 bases are shared with TRBD2. The germline V gene encodes CDR1 SGHRS and CDR2 YFSETQ. Trimming cost V 1 base and J 13 bases; bases outside gene matches: 7. The CDR3 extends over 13 amino acids. The CDR3 protein is CASSLLVREAQFF. The CDR3 DNA follows: TGCGCCAGCAGCTTGCTTGTGCGGGAGGCTCAGTTCTTC.

This clonotype occurred a few times. The chain uses TRBV23-1 and TRBJ2-1; no definite D call. TRBV23-1 is an ORF, and what it does is uncertain. This CDR3 is 15 amino acids long. V shed 8 bases and J shed 5 bases, with 19 bases lying between them. CDR3 region: CASAQIFSFHNEQFF. As DNA, the CDR3 is TGCGCCAGCGCCCAGATCTTCTCCTTCCACAATGAGCAGTTCTTC.

This clonotype has a count of ten or more. The rearrangement joins TRBV5-1 to TRBJ2-5, with D perhaps matching TRBD1 (6 bases). Trimming shortened V by 4 bases and J by 2 bases, and 9 bases separated the two germline ends. The CDR3 is made up of 13 amino acids. CDR1 SGHRS and CDR2 YFSETQ come from the germline V gene. CDR3 loop: CASSGTGQETQYF. In DNA form, the CDR3 reads TGCGCCAGCAGCGGAACAGGGCAAGAGACCCAGTACTTC.

This clonotype was recorded many times. The chain couples TRBV20-1 to TRBJ2-7; D possibly corresponds to TRBD2 (5 bases). CDR1 DFQATT and CDR2 SNEGSKA come from the germline V gene (reference sequence). The CDR3 runs to 13 residues. Trimming cost V 5 bases and J 4 bases, with 15 bases left between them. The CDR3 loop is CSAPRTGLYEQYF. The CDR3 DNA reads as TGCAGTGCTCCTCGAACGGGGTTATACGAGCAGTACTTC.

This clonotype turned up a few times. The rearrangement joins TRBV10-1 to TRBJ2-1; D might be TRBD2 (5 bases). The V end was cut by 0 bases, the J end by 8 bases, with 11 bases between. Per germline, CDR1 WNHNN and CDR2 SYGVQD (reference sequence). The CDR3 is 14 residues long. The CDR3: CASSESGVGHEQFF. For the CDR3, the DNA is TGCGCCAGCAGTGAGTCGGGAGTCGGGCATGAGCAGTTCTTC.

This clonotype appeared a few times. The chain links TRBV28 to TRBJ1-1; 7 positions match TRBD1. After removal of 5 bases from V and 8 bases from J, the junction contained 5 bases not matched to a gene. The CDR3 is made up of 12 amino acids. Germline V CDR1 and CDR2: MDHEN, SYDVKM. The CDR3 DNA is TGTGCCAGCAGTCTAAGCAGGGGGGAAGCTTTCTTT. Protein: CASSLSRGEAFF.

Regarding this clonotype: An end of the junction differs from the germline gene, which may be a read error. This sequence joins TRBV20-1 and TRBJ2-5; 9 bases match TRBD2. There are 16 residues in the CDR3. CDR1 and CDR2 from the germline V gene are DFQATT and SNEGSKA (reference sequence). The CDR3 region is CCARDLLAGTQETQYF. In DNA, the CDR3 is TGCTGTGCTAGAGATCTTCTAGCGGGGACGCAAGAGACCCAGTACTTC.

This clonotype was detected ten times or more. The rearrangement uses TRBV20-1 and TRBJ2-7; D gene unclear. In germline, CDR1 is DFQATT, CDR2 SNEGSKA (reference sequence). This CDR3 has 12 amino acids. V lost 6 bases and J lost 1, with 10 bases in between. The CDR3 region is CSALLGSYEQYF. The CDR3 DNA reads TGCAGTGCCCTACTCGGGTCCTACGAGCAGTACTTC.

This clonotype was detected ten times or more. This chain uses TRBV7-2 with TRBJ2-1; no clear D. V was clipped by 7 bases and J by 5 bases, with 12 bases between them. The CDR3 loop spans 13 amino acids. Germline V CDR1 and CDR2: SGHTA, FQGNSA. CDR3 sequence (DNA): TGTGCCAGCACCCATGGTGGTGACAATGAGCAGTTCTTC. It specifies CASTHGGDNEQFF.

J is TRBJ2-1 and V is TRBV5-5; D is undetermined. The ends were cut back, 4 bases at V and 5 bases at J, with 16 bases in the middle. Per the germline V gene, CDR1 is SGHKS and CDR2 is YYEKEE (reference sequence). The CDR3 has 15 residues. The CDR3 here is CASSPTPRVNNEQFF. For the CDR3, the DNA is TGTGCCAGCAGCCCCACCCCTAGGGTCAACAATGAGCAGTTCTTC. Drawing the rest from reference TRBV5-5 and TRBJ2-1, the complete variable domain is DAGVTQSPTHLIKTRGQQVTLRCSPISGHKSVSWYQQVLGQGPQFIFQYYEKEERGRGNFPDRFSARQFPNYSSELNVNALLLGDSALYLCASSPTPRVNNEQFFGPGTRLTVL.

The chain employs TRBV20-1 and TRBJ2-7; maybe TRBD1 (7 bases). Trimming left V 3 bases short and J 6 bases short, with 21 bases between. This CDR3 has 15 amino acids. Looked up from germline, CDR1 is DFQATT and CDR2 is SNEGSKA (reference sequence). The DNA of the CDR3 is TGCAGTGCTAGTAATACCGGGACAGCGGGCCCCGAGCAGTACTTC. Its translation is CSASNTGTAGPEQYF.

V is TRBV5-1 and J is TRBJ1-1; D not resolved. V dropped 9 bases and J dropped 0 bases, with 18 bases sitting between them. CDR3 length equals 15 residues. Germline V gene lookup returns CDR1 SGHRS and CDR2 YFSETQ. CDR3 DNA: TGCGCCACCCCTCCCCGGGTCCCCTTGAACACTGAAGCTTTCTTT. Its protein product is CATPPRVPLNTEAFF.

In its sample, this clonotype was seen a few times. V usage is TRBV7-2 and J usage is TRBJ2-3; D not resolved. Germline-derived CDR1 and CDR2 are SGHTA and FQGNSA. V dropped 0 bases and J dropped 1 base, with 11 bases sitting between them. This CDR3 is built from 16 residues. As DNA, the CDR3 is TGTGCCAGCAGCTTAGCGGGTGTCCCTGGCACAGATACGCAGTATTTT. This sequence encodes CASSLAGVPGTDTQYF.

Only a few counts were recorded for this clonotype. The J gene is TRBJ1-6, the V gene TRBV7-2, with unresolved D. Germline V gene data show CDR1 as SGHTA and CDR2 as FQGNSA. V lost 1 base, J lost 7 bases, and 14 bases lay in between. CDR3 length: 16 amino acids. The CDR3 DNA is TGTGCCAGCAGCTTAGAGGGCCCAGGCTCGAATTCACCCCTCCACTTT. It translates to CASSLEGPGSNSPLHF.

This clonotype was recorded many times. The V and J genes are TRBV6-5 and TRBJ1-6; 7 bases agree with TRBD1. This CDR3 comprises 14 residues. V trimming: 7 bases; J trimming: 9 bases; junction bases outside the gene matches: 9. Per germline, CDR1 MNHEY and CDR2 SVGAGI. The CDR3 DNA is TGTGCCAGCACCCTAGGGACAGCAGGTTCACCCCTCCACTTT. Protein product: CASTLGTAGSPLHF.

This clonotype was seen only a few times. CDR3 in amino acids: CASSLGKTNYGYTF. CDR3 nucleotides: TGTGCCAGCAGTTTGGGTAAAACTAACTATGGCTACACCTTC. The chain couples TRBV6-5 to TRBJ1-2, with unresolved D. The CDR3 has 14 residues. Trimming took off 4 bases at V and 0 bases at J, with 9 bases between the two ends. Per germline, CDR1 MNHEY and CDR2 SVGAGI.